This is a list of T cell receptor beta chains from one sample in a study of metastatic and nonmetastatic thyroid tumors. TCRdb re-called clones via MiXCR from the PCR reads. The data show roughly 57,000 clones, roughly 20% seen once. Sequenced: blood. The receptors stem from a female donor with papillary thyroid cancer or a benign thyroid nodule (not recorded which). Some clones in this sample may be carry-over from other donors' samples. The CDR3 runs from the conserved cysteine through the conserved F or W. A D gene is named only where the DNA matches it firmly. Clone size is not always given. Where it is, it says once, few, many or a class for expanded clones.

j_call	d_call	v_call	clone_size	cdr3_aa	cdr3_nt
TRBJ1-2	.	TRBV12-3/TRBV12-4	many	CASSAGTYGYTF	TGTGCCAGCAGTGCGGGAACTTATGGCTACACCTTC
TRBJ2-3	.	TRBV5-4	many	CASSPGGALTDTQYF	TGTGCCAGCAGTCCCGGTGGGGCGCTCACAGATACGCAGTATTTT
TRBJ1-1	.	TRBV5-1	many	CASKGVGMGGGTEAFF	TGCGCCAGCAAGGGGGTCGGGATGGGGGGCGGCACTGAAGCTTTCTTT
TRBJ2-7	.	TRBV5-1	.	CASSRLQGLHEQYF	TGCGCCAGCAGCCGGCTGCAGGGACTTCACGAGCAGTACTTC
TRBJ1-2	TRBD1	TRBV29-1	many	CSVQGQGDYGYTF	TGCAGCGTTCAAGGACAGGGGGACTATGGCTACACCTTC
TRBJ1-3	TRBD1	TRBV27	once	CASCKNRGDSGITIYF	TGTGCCAGCTGTAAAAACAGGGGAGACTCTGGAATCACCATATATTTT
TRBJ2-5	TRBD1	TRBV6-1	many	CASRPDDRVWQETQYF	TGTGCCAGCAGGCCGGACGACAGGGTTTGGCAAGAGACCCAGTACTTC
TRBJ2-7	TRBD2	TRBV2	many	CASMDGAGGTYEQYF	TGTGCCAGCATGGACGGAGCGGGAGGGACCTACGAGCAGTACTTC
TRBJ2-5	.	TRBV11-2	many	CASSLRTAGAETQYF	TGTGCCAGCAGCCTCAGGACCGCCGGGGCGGAGACCCAGTACTTC
TRBJ1-1	TRBD1	TRBV7-9	many	CASSLAAGGRTEAFF	TGTGCCAGCAGCTTAGCGGCAGGGGGCCGCACTGAAGCTTTCTTT
TRBJ1-6	.	TRBV6-4	many	CASSELEGRGSPLHF	TGTGCCAGCAGTGAATTGGAGGGAAGGGGTTCACCCCTCCACTTT
TRBJ2-7	.	TRBV25-1	.	CASSEYGSGTPDEQYF	TGTGCCAGCAGTGAATACGGGTCAGGGACCCCCGACGAGCAGTACTTC
TRBJ1-3	.	TRBV6-2/TRBV6-3	many	CASSLGHFSGNTIYF	TGTGCCAGCAGCCTCGGACATTTCTCTGGAAACACCATATATTTT
TRBJ1-1	.	TRBV11-3	many	CASSSGGLNTEAFF	TGTGCCAGCAGCTCCGGGGGCTTGAACACTGAAGCTTTCTTT
TRBJ1-4	.	TRBV12-3/TRBV12-4	many	CASRPQGSEEKLFF	TGTGCCAGCAGACCACAGGGTTCGGAAGAAAAACTGTTTTTT
TRBJ2-7	.	TRBV5-1	many	CASSLEAGRPYEQYF	TGCGCCAGCAGCTTGGAGGCAGGCAGACCCTACGAGCAGTACTTC
TRBJ2-1	.	TRBV2	many	CAGAVSSYNEQFF	TGTGCCGGAGCAGTGAGCTCCTACAATGAGCAGTTCTTC
TRBJ1-1	.	TRBV6-4	many	CASSDSTVGPSEAFF	TGTGCCAGCAGTGACTCGACAGTAGGTCCGTCTGAAGCTTTCTTT
TRBJ2-7	.	TRBV20-1	medium-sized	CSGLPIVGGDYEQYF	TGCAGTGGTCTCCCGATCGTCGGTGGGGACTACGAGCAGTACTTC
TRBJ2-3	.	TRBV2	many	CASSESDTQYF	TGTGCCAGCAGTGAATCAGATACGCAGTATTTT
TRBJ2-1	TRBD2	TRBV5-1	many	CASRSGEPYYNEQFF	TGCGCCAGTAGAAGCGGGGAGCCCTACTACAATGAGCAGTTCTTC
TRBJ2-3	.	TRBV5-1	many	CASQVNAGFTDTQYF	TGCGCCAGCCAAGTTAATGCGGGGTTCACAGATACGCAGTATTTT
TRBJ1-1	TRBD1	TRBV30	many	CACQVDRGIPATEAFF	TGTGCCTGTCAGGTGGACAGGGGAATCCCGGCCACTGAAGCTTTCTTT